This passage covers 32 T cell receptor beta chains from one sample sequenced in a study of T-cell memory formation after mild COVID-19. TCRdb fed the 5' RACE reads into MiXCR, producing one record per CDR3 protein. The sample shows 400,000 or so distinct CDR3 sequences, 20% of them seen only once. The sample was PBMCs or a T cell subset sorted from them (not recorded which). The receptors come from an adult woman who had mild COVID-19 (a few samples of this study predate the infection). Cell type and time point are not known.

The chain links TRBV4-1 to TRBJ2-5; the match to TRBD2 covers 10 bases. The germline gives CDR1 MGHRA, CDR2 YSYEKL. This CDR3 is built from 18 residues. Trimming removed 5 bases from V and 5 bases from J; junction bases left unmatched: 17. The CDR3 bases are TGCGCCAGCAGCATACTCTCTAGCGGGGGCGAACTAGGGGAGACCCAGTACTTC. Translated: CASSILSSGGELGETQYF.

The sample holds a few counts of this clonotype. The chain's CDR3 is CATSDLWRETYEQYF. CDR3 nucleotides: TGTGCCACCAGTGATTTATGGCGGGAAACCTACGAGCAGTACTTC. The chain has TRBV24-1 and TRBJ2-7, with a possible D match to TRBD2 (6 bases). V was clipped by 1 base and J by 2 bases, with 11 bases between them. Germline CDR1 and CDR2: KGHDR and SFDVKD. The CDR3 runs 15 residues.

The V gene is TRBV4-1, the J gene TRBJ2-6; no clear D. CDR1 is MGHRA, CDR2 YSYEKL, per germline. This CDR3 has 15 amino acids. V was clipped by 1 base and J by 3 bases, with 7 bases between them. CDR3 DNA: TGCGCCAGCAGCCAAGTACTTTTTGGGGCCAACGTCCTGACTTTC. As protein: CASSQVLFGANVLTF.

This clonotype was counted a few times. The chain recombines TRBV3-1 with TRBJ1-5; D call uncertain. CDR3 length: 11 residues. V dropped 6 bases and J dropped 4 bases, with 4 bases sitting between them. Germline CDR1 LGHDT, CDR2 YNNKEL (reference sequence). In DNA, the CDR3 is TGTGCCAGCAGTCCTAATCAGCCCCAGCATTTT. Protein: CASSPNQPQHF.

V usage is TRBV6-5 and J usage is TRBJ1-3, with no clear D. V lost 5 bases, J lost 0 bases, and 14 bases lay in between. In germline, CDR1 is MNHEY, CDR2 SVGAGI. The CDR3 consists of 16 residues. CDR3 sequence: CASSGGRTRSGNTIYF. Written as DNA, the CDR3 is TGTGCCAGCAGTGGAGGGCGGACCCGCTCTGGAAACACCATATATTTT.

This clonotype was counted only a few times. The chain combines TRBV6-5 with TRBJ2-7; weak D call: TRBD2 (5 bases). The germline V and J ends were trimmed by 4 bases and 1 base, with 26 bases remaining between them. The CDR3 has 19 residues. The germline CDR1 and CDR2 sequences are MNHEY and SVGAGI. The CDR3 nucleotides are TGTGCCAGCAGTTCCCCTCGGGCCTACAAAGGGTTAGCGTCCTACGAGCAGTACTTC. This sequence encodes CASSSPRAYKGLASYEQYF.

This clonotype has just a few counts. The chain recombines TRBV9 with TRBJ2-3; the D gene could be TRBD1 or TRBD2 (7 bases each). Trimming cost V 5 bases and J 3 bases, with 31 bases left between them. The germline gives CDR1 SGDLS, CDR2 YYNGEE. CDR3 length: 20 amino acids. CDR3 bases: TGTGCCAGCAGTTACCCCGGCGCTCATGGACCAGGGGGGGGAACAGATACGCAGTATTTT. Its translation: CASSYPGAHGPGGGTDTQYF.

The chain is built from TRBV7-9 and TRBJ2-1; 7 bases line up with TRBD2. Germline CDR1 is SEHNR and CDR2 is FQNEAQ (reference sequence). J was trimmed by 6 bases and V by 5 bases; bases with no gene match: 7. This CDR3 spans 14 amino acids. This CDR3 reads CASSPKAGPNEQFF. The DNA for the CDR3 is TGTGCCAGCAGCCCCAAAGCGGGGCCCAATGAGCAGTTCTTC. The full variable domain, rest sourced from reference TRBV7-9 and TRBJ2-1, is DTGVSQNPRHKITKRGQNVTFRCDPISEHNRLYWYRQTLGQGPEFLTYFQNEAQLEKSRLLSDRFSAERPKGSFSTLEIQRTEQGDSAMYLCASSPKAGPNEQFFGPGTRLTVL.

The table lists this clonotype with a few counts. The chain employs TRBV5-5 and TRBJ2-1; the D call may be TRBD1 or TRBD2 (6 bases each). Germline CDR1 and CDR2: SGHKS and YYEKEE (reference sequence). The CDR3 has 18 amino acids. The ends were cut back, 3 bases at V and 7 bases at J, with 26 bases in the middle. CDR3 in amino acids: CASSSRPGGGQAGNEQFF. The CDR3 bases are TGTGCCAGCAGCTCCCGCCCTGGTGGGGGGCAGGCCGGGAATGAGCAGTTCTTC.

V is TRBV7-9 and J is TRBJ1-1; D is ambiguous. Germline loops: CDR1 SEHNR, CDR2 FQNEAQ (reference sequence). V lost 4 bases, J lost 4 bases, and 13 bases lay in between. CDR3 size: 14 residues. CDR3 in amino acids: CASSSPVLGTEAFF. As DNA, the CDR3 is TGTGCCAGCAGCTCCCCCGTTTTGGGCACTGAAGCTTTCTTT.

The J gene is TRBJ1-5, the V gene TRBV7-2, with TRBD1 as a possible D gene (5 bases). Trimming stripped 4 bases from V and 4 bases from J, with 11 bases between. Germline CDR1 reads SGHTA; CDR2 reads FQGNSA. CDR3 length equals 14 residues. CDR3: CASSSVWGNQPQHF. The DNA for the CDR3 is TGTGCCAGCAGCTCCGTCTGGGGGAATCAGCCCCAGCATTTT. Full variable domain (remainder filled in from reference TRBV7-2 and TRBJ1-5): GAGVSQSPSNKVTEKGKDVELRCDPISGHTALYWYRQSLGQGLEFLIYFQGNSAPDKSGLPSDRFSAERTGGSVSTLTIQRTQQEDSAVYLCASSSVWGNQPQHFGDGTRLSIL.

This clonotype was observed a few times. V gene TRBV6-1 combines with J gene TRBJ1-2; D not certain. The germline V gene encodes CDR1 MNHNS and CDR2 SASEGT. V gave up 7 bases and J gave up 8 bases, with 20 bases separating them. The CDR3 runs to 14 residues. CDR3 residues: CASTKSGSLDGYTF. CDR3 nucleotides: TGTGCCAGCACCAAATCCGGATCTCTGGACGGCTACACCTTC.

This clonotype was observed a handful of times. The rearrangement joins TRBV11-3 to TRBJ2-1; 11 bases match TRBD2. Trimming took 8 bases from V and 1 from J; bases not matched to a gene: 13. The CDR3 contains 18 residues. Germline CDR1 SGHNT, CDR2 YENEEA. The CDR3 sequence is CASHDNVAGGWSYNEQFF. The CDR3 DNA reads as TGTGCCAGCCACGACAACGTAGCGGGGGGGTGGTCCTACAATGAGCAGTTCTTC.

This clonotype was recorded a few times. The chain carries TRBV2 and TRBJ2-2; TRBD1 is a possible D gene (6 bases). The CDR3 covers 16 residues. Germline V CDR1 and CDR2: SNHLY, FYNNEI. V shed 6 bases and J shed 0 bases, with 14 bases lying between them. CDR3 sequence: CASSLDTGTNTGELFF. As DNA, the CDR3 is TGTGCCAGCAGCCTCGATACAGGGACGAACACCGGGGAGCTGTTTTTT.

This chain uses TRBV29-1 with TRBJ2-3; perhaps TRBD2 as D (7 bases). Germline V CDR1 and CDR2: SQVTM, ANQGSEA. The CDR3 is made up of 15 amino acids. V shed 6 bases and J shed 3 bases, with 19 bases lying between them. The CDR3: CSVTPSGGGTDTQYF. The CDR3 coding sequence is TGCAGCGTGACCCCTAGCGGAGGGGGGACAGATACGCAGTATTTT.

V and J are TRBV4-1 and TRBJ2-7; possibly TRBD2 for D (6 bases). This CDR3 is built from 16 residues. The germline CDR1 and CDR2 sequences are MGHRA and YSYEKL. The germline V and J ends were trimmed by 0 bases and 4 bases, with 16 bases remaining between them. Here the CDR3 reads CASSQDPEWAGYEQYF. The CDR3 bases are TGCGCCAGCAGCCAAGATCCTGAGTGGGCGGGGTACGAGCAGTACTTC.

This clonotype showed up just a few times. CDR3 amino acids: CATSRELAGGGETQYF. CDR3 sequence (DNA): TGTGCCACCAGCAGAGAGCTAGCGGGGGGCGGTGAGACCCAGTACTTC. The rearrangement uses TRBV15 and TRBJ2-5; 11 bases fit TRBD2. The CDR3 spans 16 residues. The germline V gene has CDR1 LNHNV and CDR2 YYDKDF (reference sequence). Germline trimming cut 0 bases from V and 5 bases from J; bases unmatched to any gene: 5.

The chain links TRBV12-3 or TRBV12-4 to TRBJ1-2; D ambiguous. V was shortened by 2 bases and J by 8 bases, with 12 bases between the two germline ends. The CDR3 spans 13 residues. The CDR3 protein is CASSLFIGGGYTF. The CDR3 DNA sequence: TGTGCCAGCAGTTTATTCATTGGAGGAGGCTACACCTTC.

This clonotype was counted at least ten times. The chain links TRBV7-8 to TRBJ2-7; D call uncertain. CDR3 length: 11 amino acids. The germline V and J ends were trimmed by 2 bases and 7 bases, with 6 bases remaining between them. The V gene's germline CDR1 is SGHVS and CDR2 FQNEAQ. The CDR3 DNA reads as TGTGCCAGCAGCTTATCTTGGGAGCAGTACTTC. This gives the protein CASSLSWEQYF.

This clonotype was observed a handful of times. The chain couples TRBV5-6 to TRBJ2-1; 12 nucleotides match TRBD2. Germline V CDR1 and CDR2: SGHDT, YYEEEE. The V gene end was trimmed by 2 bases and the J gene end by 0 bases; junction bases not matched to a gene: 12. The CDR3 sequence is 20 residues long. CDR3 DNA: TGTGCCAGCAGCTTCCTTCCTACTAGCGGGGGGTTTCGCTCCTACAATGAGCAGTTCTTC. This translates into CASSFLPTSGGFRSYNEQFF.

The table lists this clonotype with a few counts. The CDR3 reads CATIRGWEQYF. The CDR3 DNA reads as TGTGCCACCATTAGGGGCTGGGAGCAGTACTTC. The rearrangement joins TRBV7-9 to TRBJ2-7; D is perhaps TRBD1 (5 bases). The V end was cut by 10 bases, the J end by 7 bases, with 14 bases between. CDR3 size: 11 residues. Germline lookup yields CDR1 SEHNR and CDR2 FQNEAQ (reference sequence).

This clonotype turned up a few times. This chain uses TRBV14 with TRBJ2-7; D assignment may be TRBD1 or TRBD2 (5 bases each). Trimming took off 8 bases at V and 3 bases at J, with 14 bases between the two ends. The CDR3 is made up of 13 amino acids. The germline gives CDR1 SGHDN, CDR2 FVKESK. CDR3 amino acids: CASARGVRYEQYF. The CDR3 DNA reads TGTGCCAGCGCTAGGGGAGTTCGCTACGAGCAGTACTTC.

The chain combines TRBV7-2 with TRBJ2-7, with 10 nucleotides matching TRBD2. Germline trimming cut 2 bases from V and 3 bases from J; bases unmatched to any gene: 16. This CDR3 comprises 19 residues. Germline loops: CDR1 SGHTA, CDR2 FQGNSA. The CDR3 loop reads CASSLSGVGLAVEGYEQYF. The CDR3 DNA reads TGTGCCAGCAGCTTAAGCGGAGTAGGACTAGCGGTCGAGGGCTACGAGCAGTACTTC.

This clonotype turned up a few times. The genes are TRBV5-1 and TRBJ2-2; 7 nucleotides agree with TRBD2. This CDR3 comprises 16 residues. The V segment lost 3 bases and the J segment 10 bases; nucleotides outside the gene matches: 15. CDR1 SGHRS and CDR2 YFSETQ come from the germline V gene. The CDR3 DNA follows: TGCGCCAGCAGCTCCCTTACTCTAGCGGCAAACCCGGAGCTGTTTTTT. Translation: CASSSLTLAANPELFF.

This clonotype appeared a few times. The V and J genes are TRBV24-1 and TRBJ2-1, with 7 bases aligning to TRBD1. The V segment lost 2 bases and the J segment 1 base; nucleotides outside the gene matches: 4. This CDR3 is built from 16 residues. Germline V lookup: CDR1 KGHDR, CDR2 SFDVKD. The CDR3 is CATSDSWGQSYNEQFF. The DNA of the CDR3 is TGTGCCACCAGTGATTCCTGGGGACAGTCCTACAATGAGCAGTTCTTC.

The J gene is TRBJ1-1, the V gene TRBV4-1; 8 positions match TRBD1. The V and J ends lost 3 bases and 6 bases, in that order; junction bases with no gene match: 9. CDR3 length equals 15 residues. Germline CDR1 MGHRA, CDR2 YSYEKL. The CDR3 loop reads CASSHADREISEAFF. The CDR3 DNA follows: TGCGCCAGCAGCCATGCGGACAGGGAGATTTCTGAAGCTTTCTTT.

This clonotype occurred a few times. This chain links TRBV4-1 with TRBJ1-5; weak D call: TRBD1 (5 bases). Germline lookup yields CDR1 MGHRA and CDR2 YSYEKL. The CDR3 covers 16 residues. The V and J ends lost 0 bases and 2 bases respectively, with 11 bases between them. CDR3 loop: CASSQDLGGGNQPQHF. CDR3 DNA: TGCGCCAGCAGCCAAGATCTGGGGGGGGGCAATCAGCCCCAGCATTTT.

The chain joins TRBV12-3 or TRBV12-4 to TRBJ2-5, with D perhaps TRBD2 (6 bases). Trimming removed 5 bases at V and 4 bases at J, with 11 bases between. The CDR3 consists of 13 residues. The CDR3 protein is CASSRLVPETQYF. DNA of the CDR3: TGTGCCAGCAGTCGACTAGTCCCAGAGACCCAGTACTTC.

This clonotype was observed a handful of times. The J gene is TRBJ1-5, the V gene TRBV19; D is unresolved. Germline V gene lookup returns CDR1 LNHDA and CDR2 SQIVND (reference sequence). Trimming removed 3 bases at V and 5 bases at J, with 8 bases between. The CDR3 contains 13 residues. The CDR3 region is CASSIRIDQPQHF. The CDR3 DNA follows: TGTGCCAGTAGTATTCGCATTGATCAGCCCCAGCATTTT.

There are many counts of this clonotype. The chain uses TRBV12-3 or TRBV12-4 and TRBJ1-2, with a possible D match to TRBD1 (5 bases). The V end was cut by 2 bases, the J end by 4 bases, with 17 bases between. This CDR3 comprises 16 residues. CDR3 sequence: CASSLNVGGGTYGYTF. In nucleotides, the CDR3 is TGTGCCAGCAGTTTAAACGTCGGCGGTGGGACCTATGGCTACACCTTC.

The chain employs TRBV20-1 and TRBJ1-1, with D possibly being TRBD1 (5 bases). The V end was cut by 3 bases, the J end by 0 bases, with 8 bases between. The germline CDR1 and CDR2 sequences are DFQATT and SNEGSKA (reference sequence). This CDR3 has 13 residues. The CDR3 DNA sequence: TGCAGTGCTAGCGGGGCCGTGAACACTGAAGCTTTCTTT. It codes for CSASGAVNTEAFF.

The rearrangement uses TRBV12-3 or TRBV12-4 and TRBJ1-1; D is unresolved. Deletions cut 2 bases from V and 0 bases from J, with 16 bases between. The CDR3 is 17 amino acids. CDR3 sequence reads: CASSLSLLSILNTEAFF. In nucleotides, the CDR3 is TGTGCCAGCAGTTTAAGTTTATTATCTATATTGAACACTGAAGCTTTCTTT.